This TCR beta chain was documented in a study of T cell changes during pregnancy in multiple sclerosis. This clone appeared a single time. Data came from immunoSEQ multiplex PCR; TCRdb stores just in-frame clones and leaves some out. The sample comprises tens of thousands of clones, more than 85% of which are singletons, and more than 1.4% rests with the top ten. The receptor's source is a female donor with multiple sclerosis, enrolled in a pregnancy study. This specimen consisted of peripheral blood, obtained in the second trimester of pregnancy.

In DNA, the CDR3 is TGCGCCAGCAGCTTGGGACAGGGGGCTGAAGCTTTCTTT. Its protein product is CASSLGQGAEAFF. The V call is TRBV5-1, the J call TRBJ1-1; 9 nucleotides agree with TRBD1. Trimming at V came to 0 bases and at J to 6 bases, leaving 0 bases not matched to a gene. Germline CDR1 reads SGHRS; CDR2 reads YFSETQ. This CDR3 is 13 amino acids long.